The 26 T cell receptor beta chains presented below share a single source sample, sequenced in a study of siplizumab effects on memory and regulatory T cells. Clones were sequenced by immunoSEQ multiplex PCR, and TCRdb holds only the in-frame ones, with some missing. The sample shows 75,000 to 95,000 clones, 90% of them seen only once. The sequenced sample consisted of CD4+ T cells sorted from blood. The origin of the receptors is a human donor in good health.

The gene calls are TRBV5-1 and TRBJ2-3, with 13 bases lining up with TRBD2. The germline V gene has CDR1 SGHRS and CDR2 YFSETQ. The CDR3 spans 16 residues. Trimming took 4 bases from V and 4 from J; bases not matched to a gene: 6. The CDR3, as DNA: TGCGCCAGCAGCACAGGACTAGCGGGAGCCCCAGATACGCAGTATTTT. The encoded protein is CASSTGLAGAPDTQYF.

V usage is TRBV30 and J usage is TRBJ1-5; no reliable D call. V was clipped by 3 bases and J by 0 bases, with 9 bases between them. The germline gives CDR1 GTSNPN, CDR2 SVGIG (reference sequence). This CDR3 is built from 14 residues. The CDR3 sequence: CAWSPGGSNQPQHF. The CDR3 DNA is TGTGCCTGGAGCCCAGGAGGTAGCAATCAGCCCCAGCATTTT.

The chain carries TRBV15 and TRBJ2-1; D uncertain. V lost 1 base and J 0 bases, leaving 7 bases between the germline ends. The CDR3 is 15 amino acids. Germline assignment: CDR1 LNHNV and CDR2 YYDKDF (reference sequence). In nucleotides, the CDR3 is TGTGCCACCAGCAGAGCGCGGAGCTCCTACAATGAGCAGTTCTTC. It is translated as CATSRARSSYNEQFF. Drawing the rest from reference TRBV15 and TRBJ2-1, the complete variable domain is DAMVIQNPRYQVTQFGKPVTLSCSQTLNHNVMYWYQQKSSQAPKLLFHYYDKDFNNEADTPDNFQSRRPNTSFCFLDIRSPGLGDTAMYLCATSRARSSYNEQFFGPGTRLTVL.

The CDR3 DNA reads as TGTGCCAGCAGTTTATACCCAGCGGGAGGAGAGACCCAGTACTTC. Its translation is CASSLYPAGGETQYF. J is TRBJ2-5 and V is TRBV28; 9 bases align to TRBD2. J gave up 4 bases and V 1 base, and 4 bases lay outside the gene matches. Germline CDR1 MDHEN, CDR2 SYDVKM. The CDR3 has 15 residues.

The CDR3 spells CASSLALTRGDSEQYF. The CDR3 nucleotides are TGTGCCAGCAGCTTAGCGCTAACCCGGGGGGACAGCGAGCAGTACTTC. The chain has TRBV7-9 and TRBJ2-7; D is perhaps TRBD1 or TRBD2 (7 bases each). The germline CDR1 and CDR2 sequences are SEHNR and FQNEAQ (reference sequence). V shed 0 bases and J shed 6 bases, with 18 bases lying between them. CDR3 length: 16 amino acids.

Concerning this clone: The junction does not match germline at one end; this may be a read error. V usage is TRBV4-3 and J usage is TRBJ1-1, with 8 bases aligning to TRBD1. Germline CDR1 reads LGHNA; CDR2 reads YSLEER. CDR3 length: 13 residues. CDR3 sequence reads: CTSSRTGGTEAFF. DNA of the CDR3: TGCACCAGCAGCCGTACAGGGGGCACTGAAGCTTTCTTT.

The rearrangement links TRBV30 to TRBJ2-1; possibly TRBD1 or TRBD2 for D (5 bases each). The V end lost 4 bases, the J end lost 2 bases, and 15 bases lay between the germline ends. This CDR3 comprises 15 residues. In germline, CDR1 is GTSNPN, CDR2 SVGIG (reference sequence). The CDR3 DNA is TGTGCCTGGACGCCTCCGGGGCTAGCCTACAATGAGCAGTTCTTC. Protein: CAWTPPGLAYNEQFF.

The V and J genes are TRBV13 and TRBJ1-4, with no clear D. The CDR3 length is 15 residues. Per the germline V gene, CDR1 is PRHDT and CDR2 is FYEKMQ (reference sequence). With 5 bases removed from V and 4 bases from J, the gap between germline ends came to 14 bases. The CDR3 DNA reads as TGTGCCAGCAGCATCCGCGAAGCTATTAATGAAAAACTGTTTTTT. This translates into CASSIREAINEKLFF.

V gene TRBV18 combines with J gene TRBJ2-3; no firm D call. V lost 4 bases and J 4 bases, leaving 9 bases between the germline ends. Per the germline V gene, CDR1 is KGHSH and CDR2 is LQKENI. The CDR3 contains 13 residues. The CDR3 region is CASSLSWADTQYF. Here the CDR3 DNA reads TGTGCCAGCTCACTGTCATGGGCAGATACGCAGTATTTT.

The CDR3 nucleotides read TGTGCCAGCAGCGTAGATGTAGCGGGAACCTACAATGAGCAGTTCTTC. Its translation: CASSVDVAGTYNEQFF. The V and J genes are TRBV9 and TRBJ2-1, with 8 bases lining up with TRBD2. The CDR3 contains 16 residues. J gave up 2 bases and V 0 bases, and 4 bases lay outside the gene matches. In germline, CDR1 is SGDLS, CDR2 YYNGEE. Combining the CDR3 with reference TRBV9 and TRBJ2-1 gives the whole variable domain DSGVTQTPKHLITATGQRVTLRCSPRSGDLSVYWYQQSLDQGLQFLIQYYNGEERAKGNILERFSAQQFPDLHSELNLSSLELGDSALYFCASSVDVAGTYNEQFFGPGTRLTVL.

The V call is TRBV9, the J call TRBJ1-1, with TRBD1 matching 9 bases. The CDR3 contains 15 residues. Germline CDR1 and CDR2: SGDLS and YYNGEE. With V trimmed by 4 bases and J by 4 bases, 8 bases remained unmatched. The CDR3: CASSPQTGGSTEAFF. As DNA, the CDR3 is TGTGCCAGCAGCCCACAGACAGGGGGTAGCACTGAAGCTTTCTTT. Full variable domain (remainder filled in from reference TRBV9 and TRBJ1-1): DSGVTQTPKHLITATGQRVTLRCSPRSGDLSVYWYQQSLDQGLQFLIQYYNGEERAKGNILERFSAQQFPDLHSELNLSSLELGDSALYFCASSPQTGGSTEAFFGQGTRLTVV.

This clone has only a few counts. The chain joins TRBV29-1 to TRBJ2-7; 9 bases are shared with TRBD2. The CDR3 is 15 amino acids. V lost 6 bases and J lost 4; bases outside the gene matches: 13. From germline, CDR1 is SQVTM and CDR2 ANQGSEA. The CDR3 here is CSVKRGSGSTYEQYF. In DNA form, the CDR3 reads TGCAGCGTCAAAAGGGGTAGCGGGAGTACTTACGAGCAGTACTTC.

This chain joins TRBV27 and TRBJ2-3, with D maybe TRBD1 (5 bases). V was cut by 3 bases and J by 4 bases, with 11 bases left in between. Per the germline V gene, CDR1 is MNHEY and CDR2 is SMNVEV (reference sequence). The CDR3 length is 14 residues. CDR3 amino acids: CASSFQGRSDTQYF. The CDR3 DNA follows: TGTGCCAGCAGTTTCCAGGGTAGGTCAGATACGCAGTATTTT.

The chain employs TRBV7-3 and TRBJ1-1; tentative D call: TRBD1 (5 bases). V shed 4 bases and J shed 1 base, with 10 bases lying between them. Germline CDR1 reads SGHTA; CDR2 reads FQGTGA. This CDR3 has 14 amino acids. The chain's CDR3 is CASSSGRENTEAFF. CDR3 in DNA: TGTGCCAGCAGCTCGGGACGGGAGAACACTGAAGCTTTCTTT.

The J gene is TRBJ1-1, the V gene TRBV30, with a weak D call TRBD1 (6 bases). Germline V gene sequence: CDR1 GTSNPN, CDR2 SVGIG (reference sequence). The CDR3 length is 13 residues. The V end lost 1 base, the J end lost 3 bases, and 9 bases lay between the germline ends. The DNA for the CDR3 is TGTGCCTGGAGTGGCGGGGGCCACACTGAAGCTTTCTTT. The encoded protein is CAWSGGGHTEAFF.

The rearrangement links TRBV5-5 to TRBJ1-3, with TRBD1 as a possible D gene (6 bases). Germline CDR1 SGHKS, CDR2 YYEKEE (reference sequence). The ends were cut back, 3 bases at V and 0 bases at J, with 19 bases in the middle. The CDR3 is 18 amino acids. CDR3 sequence: CASSSKRDTASSGNTIYF. CDR3 in DNA: TGTGCCAGCAGCTCTAAAAGGGACACTGCCTCCTCTGGAAACACCATATATTTT. The full variable domain, its missing parts supplied by reference TRBV5-5 and TRBJ1-3, is DAGVTQSPTHLIKTRGQQVTLRCSPISGHKSVSWYQQVLGQGPQFIFQYYEKEERGRGNFPDRFSARQFPNYSSELNVNALLLGDSALYLCASSSKRDTASSGNTIYFGEGSWLTVV.

The chain uses TRBV5-6 and TRBJ2-7; 12 bases match TRBD1. Germline V gives CDR1 SGHDT, CDR2 YYEEEE. Trimming at V came to 4 bases and at J to 6 bases, leaving 8 bases not matched to a gene. This CDR3 contains 15 residues. The chain's CDR3 is CASSQYGTGGSEQYF. In DNA form, the CDR3 reads TGTGCCAGCAGCCAATACGGGACAGGGGGCTCCGAGCAGTACTTC.

V usage is TRBV28 and J usage is TRBJ2-7; either TRBD1 or TRBD2 may supply D (5 bases each). V lost 8 bases, J lost 2 bases, and 22 bases lay in between. Germline V gene lookup returns CDR1 MDHEN and CDR2 SYDVKM. This CDR3 region has 16 residues. For the CDR3, the DNA is TGTGCCAGCGGAATCCCCCGGGGCCGACTAACCTACGAGCAGTACTTC. Translating gives CASGIPRGRLTYEQYF.

This clone has just one count. The gene calls are TRBV27 and TRBJ2-2, with a tentative D call TRBD2 (5 bases). Germline V gene data show CDR1 as MNHEY and CDR2 as SMNVEV (reference sequence). V was cut by 2 bases and J by 4 bases, with 11 bases left in between. The CDR3 sequence is 15 residues long. For the CDR3, the DNA is TGTGCCAGCAGTTTACGAGGGCTCGGCACCGGGGAGCTGTTTTTT. It translates to CASSLRGLGTGELFF.

The V gene is TRBV6-1, the J gene TRBJ2-1; 7 bases line up with TRBD1. Germline V gives CDR1 MNHNS, CDR2 SASEGT. The CDR3 loop spans 14 amino acids. After removal of 6 bases from V and 3 bases from J, the junction contained 5 bases not matched to a gene. The DNA of the CDR3 is TGTGCCAGCAGGGAAAGACAGGGCTACAATGAGCAGTTCTTC. Protein: CASRERQGYNEQFF.

The CDR3 is CASSGQGLSGNTIYF. As DNA, the CDR3 is TGTGCCAGCAGTGGACAGGGCCTCTCTGGAAACACCATATATTTT. This chain links TRBV2 with TRBJ1-3; TRBD1 aligns across 7 bases. This CDR3 spans 15 amino acids. In germline, CDR1 is SNHLY, CDR2 FYNNEI. V was pared by 4 bases and J by 0 bases, with 3 bases of the junction left unmatched.

The chain recombines TRBV11-3 with TRBJ2-1; unclear D gene. The CDR3 runs to 15 residues. Germline V gene sequence: CDR1 SGHNT, CDR2 YENEEA. V was shortened by 5 bases and J by 0 bases, with 11 bases between the two germline ends. This CDR3 reads CASSQDPSSYNEQFF. The CDR3 DNA sequence: TGTGCCAGCAGCCAGGACCCGAGCTCCTACAATGAGCAGTTCTTC.

The J gene is TRBJ1-4, the V gene TRBV6-5; D call uncertain. Germline values: CDR1 MNHEY, CDR2 SVGAGI. The CDR3 sequence is 16 residues long. Trimming took 3 bases from V and 2 from J, leaving 13 bases between them. Here the CDR3 reads CASSYLPGPTNEKLFF. As DNA, the CDR3 is TGTGCCAGCAGTTATTTGCCGGGCCCCACTAATGAAAAACTGTTTTTT.

The chain joins TRBV11-3 to TRBJ2-7; 8 bases are shared with TRBD1. V trimming: 5 bases; J trimming: 7 bases; junction bases outside the gene matches: 4. CDR3 length equals 12 residues. CDR1 SGHNT and CDR2 YENEEA come from the germline V gene. CDR3 sequence reads: CASSRTGQEQYF. The CDR3, as DNA: TGTGCCAGCAGCCGGACAGGGCAGGAGCAGTACTTC.

This chain connects TRBV6-1 to TRBJ2-2; D is unclear. In germline, CDR1 is MNHNS, CDR2 SASEGT. V was clipped by 7 bases and J by 6 bases, with 12 bases between them. CDR3 length: 13 residues. DNA of the CDR3: TGTGCCAGCACCCTCCTCTGGCCCGGGGAGCTGTTTTTT. Encoded protein: CASTLLWPGELFF.

The chain couples TRBV10-3 to TRBJ1-4; unclear D gene. V lost 2 bases to trimming and J lost 7 bases, with 11 bases between them. Germline-derived CDR1 and CDR2 are ENHRY and SYGVKD. This CDR3 comprises 14 residues. CDR3 amino acids: CAISEGPPGEKLFF. The CDR3 DNA sequence: TGTGCCATCAGTGAGGGGCCGCCGGGTGAAAAACTGTTTTTT.